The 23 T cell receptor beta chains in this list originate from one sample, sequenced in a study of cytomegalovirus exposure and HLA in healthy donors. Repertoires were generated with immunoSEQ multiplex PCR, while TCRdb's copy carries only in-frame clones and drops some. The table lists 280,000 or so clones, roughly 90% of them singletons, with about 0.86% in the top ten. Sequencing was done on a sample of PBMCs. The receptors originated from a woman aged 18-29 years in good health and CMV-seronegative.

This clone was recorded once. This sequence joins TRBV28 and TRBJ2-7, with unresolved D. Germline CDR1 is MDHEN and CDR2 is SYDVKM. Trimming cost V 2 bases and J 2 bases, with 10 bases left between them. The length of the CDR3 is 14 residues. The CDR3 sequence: CASSLEAPTYEQYF. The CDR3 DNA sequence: TGTGCCAGCAGTTTAGAGGCACCAACCTACGAGCAGTACTTC. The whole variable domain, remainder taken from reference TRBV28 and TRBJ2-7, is DVKVTQSSRYLVKRTGEKVFLECVQDMDHENMFWYRQDPGLGLRLIYFSYDVKMKEKGDIPEGYSVSREKKERFSLILESASTNQTSMYLCASSLEAPTYEQYFGPGTRLTVT.

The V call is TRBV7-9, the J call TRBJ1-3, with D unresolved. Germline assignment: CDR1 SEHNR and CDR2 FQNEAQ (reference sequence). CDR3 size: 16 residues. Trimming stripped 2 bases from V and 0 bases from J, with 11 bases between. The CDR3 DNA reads TGTGCCAGCAGCTTACCGGGGTTTAGCTCTGGAAACACCATATATTTT. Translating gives CASSLPGFSSGNTIYF. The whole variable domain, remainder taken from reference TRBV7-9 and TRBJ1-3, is DTGVSQNPRHKITKRGQNVTFRCDPISEHNRLYWYRQTLGQGPEFLTYFQNEAQLEKSRLLSDRFSAERPKGSFSTLEIQRTEQGDSAMYLCASSLPGFSSGNTIYFGEGSWLTVV.

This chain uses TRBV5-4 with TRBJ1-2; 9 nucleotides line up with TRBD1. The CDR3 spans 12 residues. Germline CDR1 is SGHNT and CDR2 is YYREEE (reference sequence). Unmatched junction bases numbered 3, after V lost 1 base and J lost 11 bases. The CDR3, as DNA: TGTGCCAGCAGCTTGCCGGACAGGGGATACACCTTC. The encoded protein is CASSLPDRGYTF.

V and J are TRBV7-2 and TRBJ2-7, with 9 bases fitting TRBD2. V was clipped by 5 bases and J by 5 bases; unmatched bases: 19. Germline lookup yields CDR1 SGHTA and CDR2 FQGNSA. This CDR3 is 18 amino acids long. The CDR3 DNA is TGTGCCAGCAGCACGACCGGCTCTATAGCGGGAGTGAGAAACGAGCAGTACTTC. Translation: CASSTTGSIAGVRNEQYF.

The CDR3 is CASSQASGANVLTF. The CDR3 DNA is TGTGCCAGCAGCCAAGCTTCTGGGGCCAACGTCCTGACTTTC. The chain recombines TRBV14 with TRBJ2-6; no firm D call. This CDR3 is 14 amino acids long. V lost 1 base and J lost 1, with 2 bases in between. Germline CDR1 is SGHDN and CDR2 is FVKESK.

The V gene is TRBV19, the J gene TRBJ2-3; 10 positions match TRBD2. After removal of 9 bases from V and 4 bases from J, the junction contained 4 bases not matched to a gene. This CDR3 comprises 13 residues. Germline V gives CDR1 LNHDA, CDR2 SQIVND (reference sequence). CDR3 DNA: TGTGCCAGCGGACTAGCGGCACCAGATACGCAGTATTTT. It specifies CASGLAAPDTQYF.

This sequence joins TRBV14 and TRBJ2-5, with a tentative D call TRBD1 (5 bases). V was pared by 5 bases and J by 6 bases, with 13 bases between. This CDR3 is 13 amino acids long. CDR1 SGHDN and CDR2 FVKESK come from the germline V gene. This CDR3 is CASSWQGGKTQYF. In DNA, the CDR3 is TGTGCCAGCAGCTGGCAGGGCGGAAAGACCCAGTACTTC.

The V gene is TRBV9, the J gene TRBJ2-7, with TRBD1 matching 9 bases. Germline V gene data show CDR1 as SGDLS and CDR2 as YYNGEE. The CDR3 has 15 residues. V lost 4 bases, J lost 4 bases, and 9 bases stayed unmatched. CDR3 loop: CASSTQTGGPYEQYF. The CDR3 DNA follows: TGTGCCAGCAGCACCCAGACAGGGGGGCCTTACGAGCAGTACTTC.

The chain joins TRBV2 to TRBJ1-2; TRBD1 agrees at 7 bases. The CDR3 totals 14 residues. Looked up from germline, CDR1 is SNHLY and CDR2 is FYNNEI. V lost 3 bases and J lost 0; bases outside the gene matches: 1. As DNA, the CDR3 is TGTGCCAGCAGTGAGACAGGGCCTAACTATGGCTACACCTTC. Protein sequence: CASSETGPNYGYTF.

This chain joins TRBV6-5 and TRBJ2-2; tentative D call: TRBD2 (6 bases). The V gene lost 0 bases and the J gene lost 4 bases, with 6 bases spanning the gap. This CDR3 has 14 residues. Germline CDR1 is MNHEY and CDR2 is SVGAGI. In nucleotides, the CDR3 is TGTGCCAGCAGTTACTCGACTAGCACCGGGGAGCTGTTTTTT. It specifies CASSYSTSTGELFF.

The CDR3 sequence is CASRDVLAGLNTGELFF. The CDR3 DNA reads as TGTGCCAGCAGGGATGTTCTAGCGGGACTGAACACCGGGGAGCTGTTTTTT. This chain uses TRBV2 with TRBJ2-2; 9 bases are a match to TRBD2. CDR3 length equals 17 residues. The germline gives CDR1 SNHLY, CDR2 FYNNEI. V lost 6 bases, J lost 1 base, and 9 bases stayed unmatched.

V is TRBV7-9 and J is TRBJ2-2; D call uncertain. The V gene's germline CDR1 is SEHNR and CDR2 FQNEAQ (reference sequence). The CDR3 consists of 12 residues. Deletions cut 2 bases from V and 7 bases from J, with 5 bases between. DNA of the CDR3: TGTGCCAGCAGCTTATACGGCGGGGAGCTGTTTTTT. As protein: CASSLYGGELFF.

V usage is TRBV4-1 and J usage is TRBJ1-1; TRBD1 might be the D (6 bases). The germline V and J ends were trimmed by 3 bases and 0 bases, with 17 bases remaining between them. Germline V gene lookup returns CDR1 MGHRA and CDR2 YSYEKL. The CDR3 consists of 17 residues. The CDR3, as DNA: TGCGCCAGCAGCCACCCCCTCAGGGGCGAAATGAACACTGAAGCTTTCTTT. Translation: CASSHPLRGEMNTEAFF.

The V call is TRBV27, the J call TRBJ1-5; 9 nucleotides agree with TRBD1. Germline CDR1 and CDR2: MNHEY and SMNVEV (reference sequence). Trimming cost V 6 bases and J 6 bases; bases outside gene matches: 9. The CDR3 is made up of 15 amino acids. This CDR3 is CASSPGTGRFQPQHF. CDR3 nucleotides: TGTGCCAGCAGCCCTGGGACAGGGAGATTTCAGCCCCAGCATTTT.

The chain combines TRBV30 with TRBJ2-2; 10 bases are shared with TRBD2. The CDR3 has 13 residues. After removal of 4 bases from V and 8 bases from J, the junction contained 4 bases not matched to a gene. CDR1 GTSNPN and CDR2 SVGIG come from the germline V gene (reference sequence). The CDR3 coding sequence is TGTGCCTGGATAGGTAGCGGGAGGGGGGAGCTGTTTTTT. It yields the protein CAWIGSGRGELFF.

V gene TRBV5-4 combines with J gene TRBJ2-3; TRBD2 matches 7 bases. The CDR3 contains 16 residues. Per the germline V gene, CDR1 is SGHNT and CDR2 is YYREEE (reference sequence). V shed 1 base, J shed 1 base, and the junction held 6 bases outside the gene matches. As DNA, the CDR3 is TGTGCCAGCAGCTTGAGTCTCGCGGGAGGCACAGATACGCAGTATTTT. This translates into CASSLSLAGGTDTQYF.

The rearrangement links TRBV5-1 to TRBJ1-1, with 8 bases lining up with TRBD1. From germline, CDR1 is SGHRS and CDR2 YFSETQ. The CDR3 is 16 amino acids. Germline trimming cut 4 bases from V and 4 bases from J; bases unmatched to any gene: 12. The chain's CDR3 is CASSPGTGAVGTEAFF. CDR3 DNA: TGCGCCAGCAGCCCGGGGACAGGAGCGGTGGGCACTGAAGCTTTCTTT. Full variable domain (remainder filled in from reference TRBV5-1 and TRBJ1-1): KAGVTQTPRYLIKTRGQQVTLSCSPISGHRSVSWYQQTPGQGLQFLFEYFSETQRNKGNFPGRFSGRQFSNSRSEMNVSTLELGDSALYLCASSPGTGAVGTEAFFGQGTRLTVV.

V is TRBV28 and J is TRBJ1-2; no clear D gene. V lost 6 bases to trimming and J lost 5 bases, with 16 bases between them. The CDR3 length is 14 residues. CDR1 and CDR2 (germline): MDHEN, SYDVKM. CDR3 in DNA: TGTGCCAGCAGCGTGGAGCTCGCATATTATGGCTACACCTTC. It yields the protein CASSVELAYYGYTF.

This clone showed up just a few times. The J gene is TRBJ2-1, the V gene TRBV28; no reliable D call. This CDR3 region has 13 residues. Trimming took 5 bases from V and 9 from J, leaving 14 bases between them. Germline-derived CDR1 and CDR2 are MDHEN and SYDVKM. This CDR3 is CASSPYTSGEQFF. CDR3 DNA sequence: TGTGCCAGCAGTCCGTACACCTCGGGTGAGCAGTTCTTC.

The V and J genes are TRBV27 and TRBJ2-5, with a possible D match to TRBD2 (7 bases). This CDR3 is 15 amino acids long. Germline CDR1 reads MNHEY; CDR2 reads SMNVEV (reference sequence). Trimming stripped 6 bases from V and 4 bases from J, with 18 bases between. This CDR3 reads CASRVKGGDAETQYF. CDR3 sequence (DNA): TGTGCCAGCAGAGTAAAGGGGGGGGATGCAGAGACCCAGTACTTC.

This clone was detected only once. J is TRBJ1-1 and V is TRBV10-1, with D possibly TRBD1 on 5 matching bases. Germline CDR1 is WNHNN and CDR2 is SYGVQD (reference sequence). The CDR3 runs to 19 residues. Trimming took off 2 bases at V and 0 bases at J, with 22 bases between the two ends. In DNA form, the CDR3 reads TGCGCCAGCAGTGAGATTAGGGGCCCGTTGTTTTGTGTGAACACTGAAGCTTTCTTT. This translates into CASSEIRGPLFCVNTEAFF.

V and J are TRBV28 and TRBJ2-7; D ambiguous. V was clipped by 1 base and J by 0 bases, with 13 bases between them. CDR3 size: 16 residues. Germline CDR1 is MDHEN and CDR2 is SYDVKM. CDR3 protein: CASSLFSRSLSYEQYF. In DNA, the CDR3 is TGTGCCAGCAGTTTATTTTCCAGATCCCTCTCCTACGAGCAGTACTTC.

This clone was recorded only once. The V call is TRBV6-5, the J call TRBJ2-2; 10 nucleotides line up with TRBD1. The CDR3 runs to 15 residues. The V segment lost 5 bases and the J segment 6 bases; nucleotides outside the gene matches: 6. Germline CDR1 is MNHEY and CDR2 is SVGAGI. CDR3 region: CASSNRDRGPGELFF. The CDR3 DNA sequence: TGTGCCAGCAGTAACCGGGACAGGGGTCCCGGGGAGCTGTTTTTT.